Shown below are 10 T cell receptor beta chains from a single sample sequenced in a study of blood T cell repertoires in COVID-19. TCRdb's copy holds only in-frame clones and misses some; the assay was immunoSEQ multiplex PCR. This table holds a few hundred thousand clones, around 78% found once. Material for sequencing was peripheral blood. Receptor source: a man between 60 and 75 years old who had recovered from COVID-19.

The J gene is TRBJ1-5, the V gene TRBV24-1; 7 bases align to TRBD1. The CDR3 runs to 14 residues. Trimming took 6 bases from V and 3 from J; bases not matched to a gene: 4. The V gene's germline CDR1 is KGHDR and CDR2 SFDVKD. DNA of the CDR3: TGTGCCACCAGTCAGGGGGGCGTCAATCAGCCCCAGCATTTT. It specifies CATSQGGVNQPQHF.

The rearrangement uses TRBV29-1 and TRBJ2-5, with TRBD1 matching over 8 bases. The germline V gene encodes CDR1 SQVTM and CDR2 ANQGSEA. The CDR3 sequence is 15 residues long. V shed 6 bases, J shed 1 base, and the junction held 10 bases outside the gene matches. This CDR3 is CSVSAGTGFQETQYF. The CDR3 DNA follows: TGCAGCGTGTCCGCCGGGACAGGCTTCCAAGAGACCCAGTACTTC.

The rearrangement links TRBV15 to TRBJ2-1; TRBD2 aligns across 8 bases. The CDR3 consists of 15 residues. CDR1 and CDR2 from the germline V gene are LNHNV and YYDKDF (reference sequence). V trimming: 0 bases; J trimming: 7 bases; junction bases outside the gene matches: 5. Here the CDR3 reads CATSREGGRSNEQFF. CDR3 DNA sequence: TGTGCCACCAGCAGAGAGGGCGGGAGGTCGAATGAGCAGTTCTTC.

This chain joins TRBV11-2 and TRBJ2-7, with a weak D call TRBD1 (5 bases). This CDR3 comprises 12 residues. V was cut by 3 bases and J by 6 bases, with 9 bases left in between. Germline CDR1 SGHAT, CDR2 FQNNGV. CDR3 loop: CASSFGALEQYF. CDR3 nucleotides: TGTGCCAGCAGCTTTGGGGCTCTCGAGCAGTACTTC.

V and J are TRBV9 and TRBJ1-2; 8 bases agree with TRBD1. CDR1 SGDLS and CDR2 YYNGEE come from the germline V gene. The junction had 7 bases not matched to a gene; V was cut back by 2 bases and J by 4 bases. The CDR3 totals 15 residues. The CDR3 reads CASSVQGQGAYGYTF. CDR3 nucleotides: TGTGCCAGCAGCGTCCAAGGACAGGGCGCCTATGGCTACACCTTC.

As DNA, the CDR3 is TGCGCCAGCAGCCAACGAGGGTACGGGCAGTATTTT. Translating gives CASSQRGYGQYF. The rearrangement links TRBV4-1 to TRBJ2-3, with D maybe TRBD2 (5 bases). V gave up 2 bases and J gave up 11 bases, with 11 bases separating them. Germline CDR1 and CDR2: MGHRA and YSYEKL. The CDR3 runs to 12 residues.

The chain employs TRBV5-4 and TRBJ2-7; 7 bases agree with TRBD1. The germline V gene has CDR1 SGHNT and CDR2 YYREEE (reference sequence). This CDR3 spans 14 amino acids. Trimming cost V 3 bases and J 2 bases; bases outside gene matches: 5. As DNA, the CDR3 is TGTGCCAGCAGCTCGACAGGGAGACCCTACGAGCAGTACTTC. Amino acids: CASSSTGRPYEQYF.

The rearrangement uses TRBV7-9 and TRBJ2-7; 14 nucleotides match TRBD2. The CDR3 consists of 19 residues. V gave up 3 bases and J gave up 3 bases; unmatched junction bases: 13. The V gene's germline CDR1 is SEHNR and CDR2 FQNEAQ (reference sequence). CDR3 sequence: CASSFLDRRGLAGGYEQYF. The CDR3 DNA reads TGTGCCAGCAGCTTCTTGGACAGGAGAGGACTAGCGGGAGGCTACGAGCAGTACTTC. Looking up the rest from reference TRBV7-9 and TRBJ2-7 gives the full variable domain: DTGVSQNPRHKITKRGQNVTFRCDPISEHNRLYWYRQTLGQGPEFLTYFQNEAQLEKSRLLSDRFSAERPKGSFSTLEIQRTEQGDSAMYLCASSFLDRRGLAGGYEQYFGPGTRLTVT.

The chain is built from TRBV29-1 and TRBJ2-6, with D unclear. The CDR3 loop spans 14 amino acids. The germline CDR1 and CDR2 sequences are SQVTM and ANQGSEA. Trimming removed 3 bases from V and 2 bases from J, with 8 bases in between. The CDR3 DNA is TGCAGCGTTGAGATTGCGCCTGGGGCCAACGTCCTGACTTTC. This translates into CSVEIAPGANVLTF.

V is TRBV15 and J is TRBJ2-2; D gene ambiguous. V lost 2 bases and J lost 1, with 8 bases in between. The CDR3 is 15 residues long. CDR1 and CDR2 (germline): LNHNV, YYDKDF (reference sequence). This CDR3 reads CATSRLDGNTGELFF. CDR3 sequence (DNA): TGTGCCACCAGCAGACTAGACGGGAACACCGGGGAGCTGTTTTTT.